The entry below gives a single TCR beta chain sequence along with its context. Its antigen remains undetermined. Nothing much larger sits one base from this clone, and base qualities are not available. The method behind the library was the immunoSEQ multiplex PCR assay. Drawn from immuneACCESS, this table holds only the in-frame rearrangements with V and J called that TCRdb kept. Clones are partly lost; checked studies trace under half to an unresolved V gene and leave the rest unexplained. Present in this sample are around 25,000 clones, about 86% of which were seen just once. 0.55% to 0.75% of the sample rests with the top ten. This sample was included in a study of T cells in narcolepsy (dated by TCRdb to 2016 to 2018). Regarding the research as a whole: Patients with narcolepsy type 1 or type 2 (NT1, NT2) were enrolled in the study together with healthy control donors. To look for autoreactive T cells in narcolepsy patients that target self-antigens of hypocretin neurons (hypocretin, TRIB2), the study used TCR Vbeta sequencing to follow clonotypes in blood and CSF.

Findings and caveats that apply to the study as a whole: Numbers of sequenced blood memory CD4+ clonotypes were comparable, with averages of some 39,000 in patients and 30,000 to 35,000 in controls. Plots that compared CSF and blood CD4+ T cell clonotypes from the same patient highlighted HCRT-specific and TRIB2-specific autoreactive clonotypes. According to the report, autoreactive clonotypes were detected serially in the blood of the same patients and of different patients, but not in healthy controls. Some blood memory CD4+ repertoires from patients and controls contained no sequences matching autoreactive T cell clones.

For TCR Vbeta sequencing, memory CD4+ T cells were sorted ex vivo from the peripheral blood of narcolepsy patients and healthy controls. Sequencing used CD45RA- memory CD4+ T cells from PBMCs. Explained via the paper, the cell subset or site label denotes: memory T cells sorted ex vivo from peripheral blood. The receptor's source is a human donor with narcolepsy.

The CDR3 reads CASSVTGNTEAFF. In nucleotides, the sequence is TGTGCCAGTAGTGTCACAGGGAACACTGAAGCTTTCTTT. Rearrangement joined TRBV19 to TRBJ1-1, with TRBD1 tentatively as D gene (5 bases match). Trimming removed 5 bases from V and 1 base from J, leaving 8 bases between the germline ends. The CDR3 holds 13 amino acids from the cysteine to the phenylalanine. The entry retains the CDR3 DNA only, 39 bases that are in frame from base 1. The CDR1 and CDR2 encoded by the germline V gene (reference sequence) are LNHDA and SQIVND.